The 30 T cell receptor beta chains listed next were all sequenced from one sample in a study of shared clonotypes between healthy human individuals. As defined, naive CD8 cells were CD45RO-negative and positively selected for CCR7, with terminally differentiated effector memory CD45RA+ cells excluded. TCRdb's table, derived via immunoSEQ multiplex PCR, lists solely in-frame clones and lacks some. The sample yields 800,000 to 950,000 clones, 95% to 97% seen once. The sample comprised naive CD8+ T cells sorted from blood. All receptors derive from a young man in good health.

The chain combines TRBV7-8 with TRBJ2-2; maybe TRBD2 (6 bases). The length of the CDR3 is 13 residues. Germline V gene data show CDR1 as SGHVS and CDR2 as FQNEAQ. Trimming took 6 bases from V and 6 from J, leaving 11 bases between them. The CDR3 nucleotides are TGTGCCAGCAGTCGCGGGATTGCCGGGGAGCTGTTTTTT. It encodes CASSRGIAGELFF.

The rearrangement links TRBV5-1 to TRBJ1-3; the D gene is possibly TRBD1 (5 bases). Per germline, CDR1 SGHRS and CDR2 YFSETQ. The CDR3 length is 17 residues. The V and J ends lost 0 bases and 1 base respectively, with 14 bases between them. CDR3 loop: CASSLGASGPSGNTIYF. The DNA for the CDR3 is TGCGCCAGCAGCTTGGGAGCTTCAGGGCCTTCTGGAAACACCATATATTTT.

This chain connects TRBV9 to TRBJ2-2; 7 positions match TRBD1. The germline gives CDR1 SGDLS, CDR2 YYNGEE. The CDR3 contains 14 residues. The V gene end was trimmed by 7 bases and the J gene end by 4 bases; junction bases not matched to a gene: 7. The CDR3: CASSDRAITGELFF. The CDR3 DNA follows: TGTGCCAGCTCCGACAGGGCGATCACCGGGGAGCTGTTTTTT.

The chain couples TRBV27 to TRBJ2-2, with 7 bases identical to TRBD1. Germline V CDR1 and CDR2: MNHEY, SMNVEV (reference sequence). The CDR3 extends over 17 amino acids. V shed 6 bases, J shed 0 bases, and the junction held 10 bases outside the gene matches. The CDR3 sequence is CASSSLRTGTNTGELFF. In nucleotides, the CDR3 is TGTGCCAGCAGCTCACTTAGGACAGGCACGAACACCGGGGAGCTGTTTTTT.

This clone was recorded once. The J gene is TRBJ2-1, the V gene TRBV15; 13 bases align to TRBD2. The V gene's germline CDR1 is LNHNV and CDR2 YYDKDF (reference sequence). Losses at the gene ends were 5 bases for V and 7 bases for J; bases not matched to a gene: 8. The CDR3 sequence is 16 residues long. CDR3 nucleotide sequence: TGTGCCACCAGCGAAGGACTAGCGGGAGTTAATAATGAGCAGTTCTTC. This translates into CATSEGLAGVNNEQFF.

The rearrangement joins TRBV29-1 to TRBJ2-1; TRBD1 or TRBD2 may be the D gene (5 bases each). Germline assignment: CDR1 SQVTM and CDR2 ANQGSEA. The CDR3 covers 17 residues. V was clipped by 2 bases and J by 4 bases, with 21 bases between them. In nucleotides, the CDR3 is TGCAGCGTTGAAATCGTATCCAGCCTAGAGGGGTACAATGAGCAGTTCTTC. Its translation: CSVEIVSSLEGYNEQFF.

The chain has TRBV11-2 and TRBJ2-4; TRBD2 aligns across 9 bases. CDR1 and CDR2 (germline): SGHAT, FQNNGV. J was trimmed by 1 base and V by 3 bases; bases with no gene match: 7. This CDR3 has 17 amino acids. The CDR3 is CASSLTLSGRAKNIQYF. For the CDR3, the DNA is TGTGCCAGCAGCTTGACCCTCAGCGGGAGGGCCAAAAACATTCAGTACTTC.

The rearrangement uses TRBV4-2 and TRBJ2-2; 8 nucleotides line up with TRBD1. Germline lookup yields CDR1 LGHNA and CDR2 YNFKEQ. V dropped 1 base and J dropped 4; count of bases not matched to a gene: 5. The CDR3 runs to 16 residues. CDR3 in DNA: TGTGCCAGCAGCCAAGTTGGACAGGGTACCACCGGGGAGCTGTTTTTT. This encodes CASSQVGQGTTGELFF.

V usage is TRBV19 and J usage is TRBJ2-7, with a tentative D call TRBD2 (6 bases). Germline assignment: CDR1 LNHDA and CDR2 SQIVND (reference sequence). This CDR3 comprises 16 residues. Trimming left V 4 bases short and J 1 base short, with 17 bases between. CDR3 bases: TGTGCCAGTAGTACGAAAGCGGGTACAACTTCCTACGAGCAGTACTTC. Its translation: CASSTKAGTTSYEQYF.

The V and J genes are TRBV27 and TRBJ2-7; TRBD2 might be the D (5 bases). V was clipped by 2 bases and J by 1 base, with 12 bases between them. Germline assignment: CDR1 MNHEY and CDR2 SMNVEV (reference sequence). There are 15 residues in the CDR3. In DNA form, the CDR3 reads TGTGCCAGCAGTTTAAAAGGACTCCTATCCTACGAGCAGTACTTC. It translates to CASSLKGLLSYEQYF.

The chain combines TRBV5-1 with TRBJ2-7, with a possible D match to TRBD2 (5 bases). The CDR3 consists of 14 residues. V shed 3 bases and J shed 3 bases, with 13 bases lying between them. Germline V gene data show CDR1 as SGHRS and CDR2 as YFSETQ. The CDR3 region is CASSSTLGDYEQYF. The CDR3 DNA reads TGCGCCAGCAGCTCGACACTGGGAGACTACGAGCAGTACTTC.

This clone came up once. J is TRBJ2-3 and V is TRBV29-1; D tentatively fits TRBD1 or TRBD2 (6 bases each). In germline, CDR1 is SQVTM, CDR2 ANQGSEA. V was trimmed by 7 bases and J by 1 base, leaving 18 bases between them. This CDR3 has 15 residues. The DNA for the CDR3 is TGCAGCGCCGAGAGGGGGGCTGGCGGCACAGATACGCAGTATTTT. Encoded protein: CSAERGAGGTDTQYF.

The V call is TRBV10-2, the J call TRBJ2-1; 8 nucleotides line up with TRBD2. V lost 7 bases and J lost 7; bases outside the gene matches: 9. CDR3 size: 14 residues. CDR1 and CDR2 (germline): WSHSY, SAAADI. CDR3 nucleotides: TGCGCCAGCAAGGCACTAGCGGCCGGAAATGAGCAGTTCTTC. It yields the protein CASKALAAGNEQFF.

The chain combines TRBV27 with TRBJ2-1, with D uncertain. The V end was cut by 2 bases, the J end by 4 bases, with 12 bases between. Germline V lookup: CDR1 MNHEY, CDR2 SMNVEV (reference sequence). CDR3 length: 15 residues. In DNA, the CDR3 is TGTGCCAGCAGTTTAAGGGCAGCTCTATACAATGAGCAGTTCTTC. Protein sequence: CASSLRAALYNEQFF.

This clone was observed a handful of times. This sequence joins TRBV4-1 and TRBJ2-7; D possibly corresponds to TRBD2 (5 bases). Germline V lookup: CDR1 MGHRA, CDR2 YSYEKL. V was clipped by 1 base and J by 2 bases, with 12 bases between them. The CDR3 is made up of 15 amino acids. The CDR3 here is CASSQGEQAAYEQYF. The CDR3 DNA sequence: TGCGCCAGCAGCCAAGGGGAGCAGGCTGCCTACGAGCAGTACTTC.

The chain uses TRBV11-2 and TRBJ2-3; possibly TRBD1 for D (5 bases). This CDR3 spans 16 amino acids. Trimming removed 1 base from V and 0 bases from J, with 11 bases in between. Germline assignment: CDR1 SGHAT and CDR2 FQNNGV. The CDR3 loop is CASSLVDISSTDTQYF. The CDR3 DNA follows: TGTGCCAGCAGCTTAGTGGACATTTCTAGCACAGATACGCAGTATTTT.

On this clone: Other DNA variants within this sample encode the same CDR3. The chain carries TRBV4-3 and TRBJ1-3; D is uncertain. The V gene lost 1 base and the J gene lost 2 bases, with 9 bases spanning the gap. The CDR3 contains 15 residues. CDR1 and CDR2 from the germline V gene are LGHNA and YSLEER. The CDR3, as DNA: TGCGCCAGCAGCCAAGGGACCGGACCTGGAAACACCATATATTTT. Its translation: CASSQGTGPGNTIYF.

The CDR3 here is CASSLAGEPQHF. The CDR3 DNA follows: TGCGCCAGCAGCTTGGCAGGCGAGCCCCAGCATTTT. V usage is TRBV5-1 and J usage is TRBJ1-5; D remains ambiguous. Germline CDR1 reads SGHRS; CDR2 reads YFSETQ. This CDR3 is 12 amino acids long. The V end lost 0 bases, the J end lost 8 bases, and 6 bases lay between the germline ends.

The chain employs TRBV7-9 and TRBJ2-1; possibly TRBD2 for D (6 bases). V was trimmed by 4 bases and J by 5 bases, leaving 12 bases between them. The CDR3 is 14 amino acids. The germline CDR1 and CDR2 sequences are SEHNR and FQNEAQ (reference sequence). CDR3 loop: CASSYSGDDNEQFF. CDR3 sequence (DNA): TGTGCCAGCAGCTACTCGGGAGACGACAATGAGCAGTTCTTC.

The rearrangement links TRBV4-1 to TRBJ1-1; TRBD1 might be the D (5 bases). Germline CDR1 is MGHRA and CDR2 is YSYEKL. The V end was cut by 2 bases, the J end by 6 bases, with 10 bases between. The CDR3 totals 13 residues. CDR3 amino acids: CASSQHGQAEAFF. The CDR3 DNA sequence: TGCGCCAGCAGCCAACACGGACAAGCTGAAGCTTTCTTT.

The chain carries TRBV19 and TRBJ1-1; weak D call: TRBD1 (5 bases). Germline assignment: CDR1 LNHDA and CDR2 SQIVND (reference sequence). The germline V and J ends were trimmed by 11 bases and 1 base, with 11 bases remaining between them. The CDR3 consists of 12 residues. The CDR3 DNA reads as TGTGCCTGCCGAACAGGGAACACTGAAGCTTTCTTT. It specifies CACRTGNTEAFF.

The count of this clone is one. Other DNA sequences of this sample code for an identical CDR3. This chain joins TRBV27 and TRBJ2-7; maybe TRBD1 (6 bases). The CDR3 sequence is 13 residues long. The V gene lost 6 bases and the J gene lost 1 base, with 10 bases spanning the gap. Germline V gene sequence: CDR1 MNHEY, CDR2 SMNVEV (reference sequence). As DNA, the CDR3 is TGTGCCAGCAGCCCGGGACAATCCTACGAGCAGTACTTC. It specifies CASSPGQSYEQYF.

The rearrangement uses TRBV19 and TRBJ2-7, with 7 bases aligning to TRBD1. Trimming took 5 bases from V and 0 from J; bases not matched to a gene: 4. Germline V CDR1 and CDR2: LNHDA, SQIVND (reference sequence). CDR3 length: 14 residues. The CDR3 sequence: CASSLRDSSYEQYF. The CDR3 coding sequence is TGTGCCAGTAGTCTCCGGGACAGCTCCTACGAGCAGTACTTC.

The chain is built from TRBV29-1 and TRBJ2-7; D possibly corresponds to TRBD2 (6 bases). The V gene lost 3 bases and the J gene lost 4 bases, with 13 bases spanning the gap. Per germline, CDR1 SQVTM and CDR2 ANQGSEA. The CDR3 sequence is 13 residues long. The CDR3: CSVEEPGRYEQYF. The CDR3 coding sequence is TGCAGCGTTGAGGAGCCAGGGAGGTACGAGCAGTACTTC.

The chain's CDR3 is CASSLDGELFF. The CDR3 DNA reads TGTGCCAGCAGCTTAGACGGGGAGCTGTTTTTT. The rearrangement links TRBV7-7 to TRBJ2-2; D gene unclear. Per germline, CDR1 SSHAT and CDR2 FNYEAQ (reference sequence). V dropped 1 base and J dropped 7 bases, with 1 base sitting between them. This CDR3 has 11 residues. Looking up the rest from reference TRBV7-7 and TRBJ2-2 gives the full variable domain: GAGVSQSPRYKVTKRGQDVTLRCDPISSHATLYWYQQALGQGPEFLTYFNYEAQPDKSGLPSDRFSAERPEGSISTLTIQRTEQRDSAMYRCASSLDGELFFGEGSRLTVL.

V is TRBV6-4 and J is TRBJ1-1, with D possibly being TRBD1 (5 bases). The CDR3 runs to 14 residues. Trimming took 6 bases from V and 1 from J, leaving 12 bases between them. Germline V gene data show CDR1 as MRHNA and CDR2 as SNTAGT. CDR3 loop: CASRTGTSNTEAFF. The CDR3 bases are TGTGCCAGCAGAACCGGGACGTCGAACACTGAAGCTTTCTTT.

V is TRBV4-3 and J is TRBJ1-4, with TRBD1 identical over 8 bases. The CDR3 runs 18 residues. Losses at the gene ends were 0 bases for V and 0 bases for J; bases not matched to a gene: 6. Germline V gives CDR1 LGHNA, CDR2 YSLEER. The CDR3 nucleotides read TGCGCCAGCAGCCAAGACGCAGGGGGCCCCGCAACTAATGAAAAACTGTTTTTT. Translating it yields CASSQDAGGPATNEKLFF.

This clone was recorded only once. The chain employs TRBV28 and TRBJ2-2; 10 nucleotides line up with TRBD2. The CDR3 runs to 14 residues. CDR1 is MDHEN, CDR2 SYDVKM, per germline. The J segment lost 5 bases and the V segment lost 7 bases, leaving 4 bases of the junction unmatched. The CDR3, as DNA: TGTGCCAGCAAACTAGCGGGAATGACCGGGGAGCTGTTTTTT. It specifies CASKLAGMTGELFF. The complete variable domain, with remaining parts taken from reference TRBV28 and TRBJ2-2, reads DVKVTQSSRYLVKRTGEKVFLECVQDMDHENMFWYRQDPGLGLRLIYFSYDVKMKEKGDIPEGYSVSREKKERFSLILESASTNQTSMYLCASKLAGMTGELFFGEGSRLTVL.

The chain carries TRBV7-6 and TRBJ2-5; unclear D gene. The CDR3 covers 13 residues. CDR1 is SGHVS and CDR2 is FNYEAQ in the germline V gene. V lost 1 base to trimming and J lost 5 bases, with 8 bases between them. In DNA form, the CDR3 reads TGTGCCAGCAGCTTAGAAGTGTGGGAGACCCAGTACTTC. This gives the protein CASSLEVWETQYF.

Here the CDR3 DNA reads TGTGCCAGCAGCCCAAAAACCGGGGAGCTGTTTTTT. It codes for CASSPKTGELFF. The chain uses TRBV7-6 and TRBJ2-2; no firm D call. Germline V CDR1 and CDR2: SGHVS, FNYEAQ. Trimming took 5 bases from V and 5 from J, leaving 6 bases between them. The CDR3 is made up of 12 amino acids.